This T cell receptor (beta chain) is drawn from a study of T cell responses to AZD1222 COVID-19 vaccine. Concerning this clone itself: Its antigen is as yet unknown.

Study-level results: The donor group comprised mostly white British people and more females; the analysis possibly underestimated clonal diversity. Just 6 or 7 AZD1222 recipients were seropositive at baseline. No day 14 peak samples; only post-peak repertoires were characterized.

Using immunoSEQ multiplex PCR, the repertoire was profiled, and TCRdb retains in-frame clones only, with some absent. The data contain some 86,000 clones, less than 95% of them singletons. The specimen was peripheral blood, collected 28 days after the second AZD1222 dose. The receptor was isolated from an adult who received the AZD1222 COVID-19 vaccine.

The CDR3 DNA reads TGTGCCAGCAGCTTATCCCGGGGAGCGGAGACCCAGTACTTC. Protein product: CASSLSRGAETQYF. The rearrangement joins TRBV11-3 to TRBJ2-5, with D perhaps TRBD2 (5 bases). V lost 2 bases, J lost 5 bases, and 12 bases lay in between. The CDR3 loop spans 14 amino acids. Germline assignment: CDR1 SGHNT and CDR2 YENEEA. The full variable domain, rest sourced from reference TRBV11-3 and TRBJ2-5, is EAGVVQSPRYKIIEKKQPVAFWCNPISGHNTLYWYLQNLGQGPELLIRYENEEAVDDSQLPKDRFSAERLKGVDSTLKIQPAELGDSAVYLCASSLSRGAETQYFGPGTRLLVL.